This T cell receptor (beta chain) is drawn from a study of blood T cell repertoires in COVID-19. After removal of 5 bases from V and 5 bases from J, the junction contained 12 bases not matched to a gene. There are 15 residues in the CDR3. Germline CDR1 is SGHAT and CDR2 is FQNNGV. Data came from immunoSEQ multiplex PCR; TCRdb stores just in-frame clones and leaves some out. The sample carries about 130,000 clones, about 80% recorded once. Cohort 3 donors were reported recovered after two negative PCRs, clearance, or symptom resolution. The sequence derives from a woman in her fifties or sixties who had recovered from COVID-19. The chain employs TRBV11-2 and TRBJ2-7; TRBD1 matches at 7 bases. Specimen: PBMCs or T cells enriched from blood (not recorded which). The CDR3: CASSALQGSMDEQYF. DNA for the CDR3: TGTGCCAGCAGCGCCCTACAGGGGAGTATGGACGAGCAGTACTTC.